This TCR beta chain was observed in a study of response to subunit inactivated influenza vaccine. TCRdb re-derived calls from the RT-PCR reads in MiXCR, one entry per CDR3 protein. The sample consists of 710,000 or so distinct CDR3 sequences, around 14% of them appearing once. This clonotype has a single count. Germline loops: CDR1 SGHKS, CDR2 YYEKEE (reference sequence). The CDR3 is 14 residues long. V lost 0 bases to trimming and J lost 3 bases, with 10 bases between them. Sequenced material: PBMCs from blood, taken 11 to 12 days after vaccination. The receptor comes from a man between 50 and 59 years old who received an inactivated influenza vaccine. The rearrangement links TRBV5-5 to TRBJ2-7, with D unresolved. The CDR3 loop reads CASSLEVVNYEQYF. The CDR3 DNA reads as TGTGCCAGCAGCTTGGAGGTGGTGAACTACGAGCAGTACTTC.